This T cell receptor (beta chain) was recorded in a study of control samples from healthy donors and cancer patients. Germline V gives CDR1 ENHRY, CDR2 SYGVKD. V was pared by 5 bases and J by 4 bases, with 4 bases of the junction left unmatched. The CDR3 is 15 amino acids. Generated by immunoSEQ multiplex PCR, the TCRdb table keeps only in-frame clones and is missing some. The table includes about 120,000 clones, more than 80% detected once. This sequence was found in a man in his fifties or sixties in good health. The sample consisted of blood. V gene TRBV10-3 combines with J gene TRBJ1-4; 10 positions agree with TRBD1. The CDR3 DNA reads TGTGCCATCAGTCTGGGACAGGGGATTAATGAAAAACTGTTTTTT. Its protein is CAISLGQGINEKLFF.